This T cell receptor beta chain was found in a study of cytomegalovirus exposure and HLA in healthy donors (dated by TCRdb to the late 2010s). Regarding the complete study: An earlier analysis of some 620 of the donors reported 250 to 350 Gb of sequence data and 95 million to 130 million unique TCR beta sequences obtained from around 180 million T cells. Several DR-DQ haplotypes were treated as single units for association and clustering because of strong linkage in the cohort. Alongside the repertoire data, information on donor age, sex, ethnicity and CMV serostatus was compiled. The study was designed to test whether signatures of past pathogen exposure could be identified by cataloging public T cell receptors. The number of typed donors differed by locus: about 629-630 for A, B, C, DRB1 and DQB1; 500 to 550 for DQA1; 606 for DPA1; and about 470 for DPB1. In the later analysis, no new phenotypic data were used to find candidate immune exposures; instead, reliance was placed on TCR beta sequences and their occurrence across donors. To decide whether each TCR beta V gene segment behaved as functional or pseudogenic, an earlier analysis of some 600 of the donors relied on high-throughput TCR beta sequencing. About 280 gigabases of sequencing data and roughly 80 million unique TCR sequences made up an early release that covered under 750 HLA-typed donors. A later genetic analysis used genome-wide SNP genotypes for about 60% of the roughly 700 donors, treating that subset as a discovery cohort. The study combined high-throughput TCR immunosequencing, statistical association of individual TCRs with disease status, and machine learning to predict cytomegalovirus infection status. Both class I and class II loci were covered by HLA typing, at four-digit resolution. Every repertoire in the discovery cohort had been generated on one and the same sequencing platform. Across some 400 genotyped donors of the cohort, an average of 235,054 unique TCR beta nucleotide sequences per donor were sequenced, and about a sixth of those sequences were non-productive. A separate validation cohort of more than 100 different subjects was used in addition to the approximately 700-subject first cohort. Of the 300 to 500 genotyped donors, 81% were placed in the genetic ancestry cluster associated with self-reported Caucasian donors. A later analysis re-analyzed previously published TCR beta repertoires from about 600 donors and added high-resolution HLA genotyping to study TCR occurrence patterns. Using immunosequencing, the study profiled T cell repertoires from 640 or so subjects and related those repertoires to cytomegalovirus serostatus.

The cohort was made up of approximately 700 healthy bone marrow donors. At the time of sampling, every cohort member was nominally healthy, though immune exposures that went unrecorded were likely present. The donor was CMV seronegative and belonged to the group of over 350 seronegative cohort members. Every donor gave a peripheral blood sample, and the peripheral blood mononuclear cells from that sample were used for TCR beta sequencing. Genomic DNA extraction from the blood cell samples was performed with the Qiagen DNeasy Blood Extraction Kit. Paper-wide results and their limitations: When HLA alleles, especially DR and DQ, strongly co-occurred, TCR associations were difficult to assign to individual alleles. Linkage disequilibrium might explain the correlated functional status among segregating V segments, but an unknown experimental factor could not be ruled out. In the study, around 150 TCR beta chains were listed as associated with cytomegalovirus. In a later analysis, TCR association rates were found to vary across HLA loci, with the most associated TCRs seen for DRB1 alleles and the fewest for HLA-C alleles. This cohort had only TCR beta chains sequenced, and the lack of alpha or paired-chain data limited which features could be detected. In an earlier analysis of 587 of the donors, most TCR beta V segments appeared in productive rearrangements about 87% or about 30% of the time, broadly matching IMGT annotations. In both the original and validation cohorts, the classifier was reported to diagnose cytomegalovirus status with high specificity and sensitivity. A later analysis associated 15,000 to 20,000 TCR beta sequences with specific HLA alleles at a false discovery rate of 0.05. A further reported finding was that TCR beta sequences accurately predicted the HLA-A and HLA-B alleles for most subjects in the first cohort. Immune exposure information for the cohort was limited to CMV serostatus. Most CMV-associated TCR beta chains appeared to be HLA-restricted in a later analysis, and the HLA associations seemed to be driven largely by CMV exposure. Some IMGT-functional V segments, including TRBV6-2 and TRBV6-3, could not be distinguished by the 87-base-pair reads and were therefore excluded. Across donors, most TCR sequences were observed very rarely, whereas some public TCRs were present in many individuals. The authors suggested that the approach could potentially be generalized to other disease states and immunological phenotypes. A group of highly shared sequence variants was considered likely to be a technical artifact of the sequencing pipeline. HLA typing was unavailable for some donors at each locus, so association tests used only the typed subset. A later genetic analysis reported fewer N-insertions in productive TCRs among donors in an Asian-associated ancestry cluster than the approximately 700-donor mean. In a later genetic analysis, a missense DCLRE1C variant was associated with V-gene and J-gene trimming of TCR beta chains, and the association was replicated in an independent cohort. Presence/absence analyses assumed roughly uniform sequencing depth across donors, an assumption that may not hold. In a later analysis, several top co-occurrence clusters were reported to appear linked to parvovirus B19, influenza, CMV and Epstein-Barr virus. In vitro tests confirmed that three of the cytomegalovirus-associated TCR beta chains recognize cytomegalovirus antigens. In a later analysis, HLA-associated TCR beta chains were found to be more clonally expanded and to have lower generation probabilities than equally common non-associated chains. Approximately 16 rarely observed V segments, including chromosome 9 orphons, were excluded from the earlier analysis of about 500 of the donors because counts were too low.

Concerning this clone: What this receptor recognizes is not known. Within one base of it there is no much larger clone, and no base qualities were kept.

The library was made by the immunoSEQ multiplex PCR assay. A mixture of 60 forward primers for TCR Vbeta segments and 13 reverse primers for TCR Jbeta segments was used in the multiplex PCR. A multiplex PCR assay on genomic DNA amplified the CDR3 region of rearranged TCR beta genes. Amplified TCR beta libraries were sequenced as 87-base-pair reads on the Illumina HiSeq System. Per the source publication's procedure: Across the roughly 600 repertoires, a later analysis counted tens of millions of unique TCR beta chains, about 10 million of which were shared by at least two donors. A nearest-neighbor algorithm error-corrected the raw reads and collapsed the reads into unique sequences, merging closely related sequences to remove PCR and sequencing errors. Alignment of CDR3 sequences to IMGT reference sequences was used to assign V, D and J gene segments. For a sequence to be retained, at least a six-nucleotide match to both a V gene segment and a J gene segment was required. A rearrangement was called productive if the CDR3 had no stop codons and remained in frame with V and J, and every other rearrangement was called non-productive. Following IMGT convention, CDR3 was defined as the stretch from the second conserved V-encoded cysteine up to the conserved J-encoded phenylalanine. The earlier analysis of some 540 of the donors excluded any sequence lacking an unambiguous match to a single V gene segment. An earlier analysis of around 600 of the donors classified V segments as functional when productive rearrangements were above 56.7% and as segregating when the standard deviation between donors was above 5%. To diagnose cytomegalovirus status from the catalog of TCR beta chain sequences, a statistical classification framework was built. In a later analysis, V and J genes were assigned by comparing TCR nucleotide sequences against IMGT/GENE-DB human TR gene sequences. The TCRdist pipeline was used in a later analysis to assign CDR3 sequences and most-parsimonious VDJ recombination scenarios. In a later analysis, every TCR beta chain was defined by the combination of its CDR3 amino acid sequence and its V-gene family, and reads without a unique V-gene family were dropped. As a way to deal with suspected cross-contamination and a sequencing artifact, a later analysis dropped hundreds of nucleotide sequences that were highly shared and had low generation probability. In a later analysis, a clonal expansion index was calculated for each public chain from normalized within-repertoire ranks of inferred template counts. Generation probabilities in a later analysis came from a VDJ recombination model fitted to out-of-frame rearrangements, and those results were checked against IGoR. A later analysis scored TCR-TCR, TCR-HLA and TCR-CMV co-occurrence with hypergeometric tests, applying a repertoire-size bias correction to TCR pairs. A later analysis estimated false discovery rates by permuting HLA or CMV assignments 20 times. A later analysis grouped co-occurring TCRs with DBSCAN, adding TCRdist sequence similarity when clustering within HLA-allele-positive subsets. Repertoires with fewer than 30,000 or more than 120,000 public chains, plus five repertoires with anomalous nucleotide sharing, were excluded from co-occurrence clustering. This is the immuneACCESS table as TCRdb keeps it, with only in-frame sequences that have V and J called. A part of the clones is gone; compared with another copy, unresolved V genes explain less than half, and the rest is unexplained. V, J and clone size are those of that table, while D and trimming were read from the DNA. For this sample the table gives about 94,000 clones, of which over 65% were detected only once. Under 4% of the sample goes to the ten largest clones.

The germline V gene (reference sequence) specifies LNHDA as CDR1 and SQIVND as CDR2. The CDR3 sequence holds 13 residues, the cysteine and phenylalanine included. The DNA shown is the 39-base CDR3, in frame from base 1. At the junction V is shortened by 5 bases and J by 12 bases; bases outside the gene matches: 12. The sequence was obtained from a man in his thirties or forties in good health and CMV-seronegative. The rearrangement combines TRBV19 with TRBJ1-1, with 7 central nucleotides matching TRBD1. The material sequenced was PBMCs. The CDR3 is CASSLSSTGRPFF. The DNA is TGTGCCAGTAGTCTCTCATCGACAGGGAGACCTTTCTTT.